This T cell receptor beta chain was captured by sequencing in a study of technical replicates of blood from several donors. V was clipped by 9 bases and J by 6 bases; unmatched bases: 7. Germline V gene lookup returns CDR1 LNHNV and CDR2 YYDKDF (reference sequence). The CDR3 sequence is 13 residues long. Some clones are missing from TCRdb's copy, which holds only in-frame ones; the method was immunoSEQ multiplex PCR. The sample carries roughly 80,000 clones, around 94% recorded once. Sequencing was carried out using T cells isolated from PBMCs. The receptor's source is a human donor in good health. The chain couples TRBV15 to TRBJ1-5, with 8 bases lining up with TRBD1. CDR3 residues: CATRPGGSQPQHF. Written as DNA, the CDR3 is TGTGCCACAAGGCCAGGGGGCAGTCAGCCCCAGCATTTT.